The clone carrying this T cell receptor (beta chain) was counted a single time. What it recognizes is unknown. Here the CDR3 omits its conserved ending phenylalanine or tryptophan, so a read error is the likely source. The sample originates from a study of T cells in Graves' hyperthyroidism and ophthalmopathy. Looking at the study overall: Specimen type is peripheral blood, collected at initial diagnosis prior to any treatment. Study-wide results and caveats: In the blood, most expanded thyroid clonotypes above 0.001 appeared as well.

Clinical symptoms, serum thyroxine, TRAb, thyroid ultrasound and orbital computed tomography established diagnosis. This CDR3 is built from 14 residues. The V gene's germline CDR1 is SGDLS and CDR2 YYNGEE. V gave up 4 bases and J gave up 3 bases, with 10 bases separating them. TCR beta CDR3 sequences were amplified from RNA transcripts. An initial round of RT-PCR targeting the TCR CDR3 relied on the HTBI primer set. MiXCR, applied by TCRdb to the multiplex PCR reads, yields one record per CDR3 protein. The sample carries about 270,000 distinct CDR3 sequences, 13% to 15% recorded once. This TCR was sampled from a woman aged 45-59 years with Graves' hyperthyroidism that later progressed to Graves' ophthalmopathy. The chain has TRBV9 and TRBJ1-4; D is uncertain. The sample comprised blood. Here the CDR3 reads CASSPPQSNEKLFL. The CDR3 nucleotides are TGTGCCAGCAGCCCCCCGCAGTCTAATGAAAAACTGTTTTTA.